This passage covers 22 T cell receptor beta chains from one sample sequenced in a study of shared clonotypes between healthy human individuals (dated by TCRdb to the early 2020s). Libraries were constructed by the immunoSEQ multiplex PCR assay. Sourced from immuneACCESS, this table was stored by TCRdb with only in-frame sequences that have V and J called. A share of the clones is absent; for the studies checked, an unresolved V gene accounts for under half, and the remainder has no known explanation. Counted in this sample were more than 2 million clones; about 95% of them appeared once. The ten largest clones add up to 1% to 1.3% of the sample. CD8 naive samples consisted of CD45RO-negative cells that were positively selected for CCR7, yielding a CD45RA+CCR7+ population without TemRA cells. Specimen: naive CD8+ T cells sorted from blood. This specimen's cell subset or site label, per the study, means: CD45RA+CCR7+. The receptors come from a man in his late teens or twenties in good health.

The DNA of the CDR3 is TGTGCCAGCAGCGGGACGGCTGTACGCGAGCAGTACTTC. As protein: CASSGTAVREQYF. The J gene is TRBJ2-7, the V gene TRBV7-9; D possibly matches TRBD1 or TRBD2 (5 bases each). Germline loops: CDR1 SEHNR, CDR2 FQNEAQ (reference sequence). V lost 5 bases and J lost 6, with 14 bases in between. The CDR3 sequence is 13 residues long.

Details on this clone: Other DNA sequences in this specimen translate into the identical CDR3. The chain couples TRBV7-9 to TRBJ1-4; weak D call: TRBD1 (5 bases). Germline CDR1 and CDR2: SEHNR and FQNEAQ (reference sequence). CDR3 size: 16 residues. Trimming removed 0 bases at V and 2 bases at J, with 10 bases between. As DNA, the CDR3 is TGTGCCAGCAGCTTAGCGACCGGGGGTACTAATGAAAAACTGTTTTTT. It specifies CASSLATGGTNEKLFF.

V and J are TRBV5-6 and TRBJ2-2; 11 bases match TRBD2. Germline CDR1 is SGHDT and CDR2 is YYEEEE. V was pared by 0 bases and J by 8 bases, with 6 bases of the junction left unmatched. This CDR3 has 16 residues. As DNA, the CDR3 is TGTGCCAGCAGCTTGGAACTAGCGGGGGTTTATGGGGAGCTGTTTTTT. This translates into CASSLELAGVYGELFF.

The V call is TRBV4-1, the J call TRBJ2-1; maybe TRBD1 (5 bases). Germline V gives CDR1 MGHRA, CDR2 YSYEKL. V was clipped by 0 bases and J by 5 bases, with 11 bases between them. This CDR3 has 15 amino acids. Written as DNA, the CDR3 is TGCGCCAGCAGCCAAGATCGAGGCAGGGACAATGAGCAGTTCTTC. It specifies CASSQDRGRDNEQFF.

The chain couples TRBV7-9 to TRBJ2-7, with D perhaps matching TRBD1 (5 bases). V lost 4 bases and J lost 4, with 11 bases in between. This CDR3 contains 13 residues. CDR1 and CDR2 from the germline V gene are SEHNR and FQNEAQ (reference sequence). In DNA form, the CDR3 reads TGTGCCAGCAGCTGGGGCTCCTGGTACGAGCAGTACTTC. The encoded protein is CASSWGSWYEQYF.

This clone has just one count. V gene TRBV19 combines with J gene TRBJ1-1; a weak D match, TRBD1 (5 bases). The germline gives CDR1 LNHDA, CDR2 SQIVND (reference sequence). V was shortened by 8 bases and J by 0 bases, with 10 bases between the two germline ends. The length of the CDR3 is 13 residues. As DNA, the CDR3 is TGTGCCAGTGCAGGGAACATGAACACTGAAGCTTTCTTT. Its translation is CASAGNMNTEAFF. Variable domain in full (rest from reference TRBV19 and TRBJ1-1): DGGITQSPKYLFRKEGQNVTLSCEQNLNHDAMYWYRQDPGQGLRLIYYSQIVNDFQKGDIAEGYSVSREKKESFPLTVTSAQKNPTAFYLCASAGNMNTEAFFGQGTRLTVV.

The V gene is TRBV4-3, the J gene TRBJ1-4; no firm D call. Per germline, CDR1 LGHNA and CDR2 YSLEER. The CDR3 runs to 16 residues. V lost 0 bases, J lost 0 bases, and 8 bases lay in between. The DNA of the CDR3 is TGCGCCAGCAGCCAAGATAGGCGGACAACTAATGAAAAACTGTTTTTT. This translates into CASSQDRRTTNEKLFF.

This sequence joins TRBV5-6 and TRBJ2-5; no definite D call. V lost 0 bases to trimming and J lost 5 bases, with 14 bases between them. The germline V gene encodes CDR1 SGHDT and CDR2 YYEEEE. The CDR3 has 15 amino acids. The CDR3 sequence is CASSLAVRFGETQYF. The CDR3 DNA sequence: TGTGCCAGCAGCTTGGCCGTCAGGTTCGGGGAGACCCAGTACTTC.

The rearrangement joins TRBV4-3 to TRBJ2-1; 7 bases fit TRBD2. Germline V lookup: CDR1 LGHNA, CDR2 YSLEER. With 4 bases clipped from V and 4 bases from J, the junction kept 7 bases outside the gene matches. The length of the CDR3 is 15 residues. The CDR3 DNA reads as TGCGCCAGCAGCCCGTTGGAGGGAGGGTACAATGAGCAGTTCTTC. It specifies CASSPLEGGYNEQFF.

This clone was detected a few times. CDR3 residues: CASSFRLIPTTNEKLFF. For the CDR3, the DNA is TGTGCCAGCAGCTTCCGACTGATCCCGACAACTAATGAAAAACTGTTTTTT. The gene calls are TRBV7-9 and TRBJ1-4, with D unresolved. The germline CDR1 and CDR2 sequences are SEHNR and FQNEAQ (reference sequence). The V end was cut by 3 bases, the J end by 0 bases, with 14 bases between. This CDR3 has 17 residues. Complete variable domain (other parts from reference TRBV7-9 and TRBJ1-4): DTGVSQNPRHKITKRGQNVTFRCDPISEHNRLYWYRQTLGQGPEFLTYFQNEAQLEKSRLLSDRFSAERPKGSFSTLEIQRTEQGDSAMYLCASSFRLIPTTNEKLFFGSGTQLSVL.

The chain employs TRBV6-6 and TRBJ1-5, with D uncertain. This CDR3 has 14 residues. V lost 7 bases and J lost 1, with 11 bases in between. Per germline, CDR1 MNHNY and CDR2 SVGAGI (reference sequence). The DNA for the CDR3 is TGTGCCAGCACCCTTTGGGGAAGCAATCAGCCCCAGCATTTT. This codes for CASTLWGSNQPQHF.

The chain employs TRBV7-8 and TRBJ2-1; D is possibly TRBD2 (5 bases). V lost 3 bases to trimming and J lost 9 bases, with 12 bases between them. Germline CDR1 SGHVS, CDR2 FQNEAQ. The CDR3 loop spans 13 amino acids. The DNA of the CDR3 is TGTGCCAGCAGCTTCGCCGTCCGGGGTGAGCAGTTCTTC. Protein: CASSFAVRGEQFF.

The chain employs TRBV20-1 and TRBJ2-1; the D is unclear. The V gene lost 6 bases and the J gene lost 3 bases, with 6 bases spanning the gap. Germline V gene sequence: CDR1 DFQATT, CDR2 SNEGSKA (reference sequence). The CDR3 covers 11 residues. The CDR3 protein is CSAQNYNEQFF. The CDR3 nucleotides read TGCAGTGCGCAGAACTACAATGAGCAGTTCTTC.

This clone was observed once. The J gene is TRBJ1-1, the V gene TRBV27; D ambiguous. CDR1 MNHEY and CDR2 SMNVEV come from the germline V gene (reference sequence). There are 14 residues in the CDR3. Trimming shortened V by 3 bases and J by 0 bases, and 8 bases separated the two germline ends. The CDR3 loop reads CASSFNSMNTEAFF. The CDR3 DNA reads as TGTGCCAGCAGTTTCAACAGCATGAACACTGAAGCTTTCTTT.

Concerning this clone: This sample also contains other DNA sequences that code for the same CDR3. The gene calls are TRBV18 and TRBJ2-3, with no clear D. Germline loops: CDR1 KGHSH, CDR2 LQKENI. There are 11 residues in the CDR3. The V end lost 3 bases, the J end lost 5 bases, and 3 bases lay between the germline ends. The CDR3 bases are TGTGCCAGCTCACCGGGAGATACGCAGTATTTT. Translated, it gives CASSPGDTQYF.

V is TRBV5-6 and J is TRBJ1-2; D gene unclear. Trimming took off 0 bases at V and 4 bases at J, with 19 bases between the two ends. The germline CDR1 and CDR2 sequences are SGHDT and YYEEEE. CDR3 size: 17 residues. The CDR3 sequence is CASSLAFRDLLSYGYTF. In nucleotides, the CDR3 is TGTGCCAGCAGCTTGGCATTCCGGGATCTACTTAGCTATGGCTACACCTTC.

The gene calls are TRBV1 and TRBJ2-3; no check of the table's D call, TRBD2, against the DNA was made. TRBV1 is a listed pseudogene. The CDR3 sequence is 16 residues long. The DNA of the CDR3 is TGCACCAGCAGCTTCCGACTAGCGGGGGTCCCAGATACGCAGTATTTT. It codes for CTSSFRLAGVPDTQYF.

Written as DNA, the CDR3 is TGTGCCAGCAGTTACGGGACTAGCGGGACAGAGACCCAGTACTTC. Protein: CASSYGTSGTETQYF. The chain couples TRBV6-5 to TRBJ2-5; 13 positions match TRBD2. The CDR3 is 15 amino acids. Unmatched junction bases numbered 1, after V lost 2 bases and J lost 4 bases. Germline CDR1 reads MNHEY; CDR2 reads SVGAGI.

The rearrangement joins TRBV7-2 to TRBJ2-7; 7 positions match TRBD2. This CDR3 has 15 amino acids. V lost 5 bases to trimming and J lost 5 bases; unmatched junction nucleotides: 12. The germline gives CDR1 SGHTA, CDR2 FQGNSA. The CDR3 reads CASSPQAGTSHEQYF. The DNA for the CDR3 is TGTGCCAGCAGCCCCCAAGCGGGAACTAGCCACGAGCAGTACTTC. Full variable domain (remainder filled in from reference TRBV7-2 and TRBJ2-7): GAGVSQSPSNKVTEKGKDVELRCDPISGHTALYWYRQSLGQGLEFLIYFQGNSAPDKSGLPSDRFSAERTGGSVSTLTIQRTQQEDSAVYLCASSPQAGTSHEQYFGPGTRLTVT.

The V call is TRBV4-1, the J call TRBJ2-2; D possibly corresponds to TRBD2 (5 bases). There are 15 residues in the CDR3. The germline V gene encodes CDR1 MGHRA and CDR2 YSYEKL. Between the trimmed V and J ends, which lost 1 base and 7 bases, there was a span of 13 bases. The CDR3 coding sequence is TGCGCCAGCAGCCAAGTTACGGGAATGGTCGGGGAGCTGTTTTTT. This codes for CASSQVTGMVGELFF.

The CDR3 DNA is TGTGCCTGGAGTTCGGGACTAAATGAAAAACTGTTTTTT. Its translation: CAWSSGLNEKLFF. The chain couples TRBV30 to TRBJ1-4; D possibly corresponds to TRBD1 (5 bases). Germline CDR1 is GTSNPN and CDR2 is SVGIG (reference sequence). V lost 2 bases and J 5 bases, leaving 9 bases between the germline ends. CDR3 size: 13 residues.

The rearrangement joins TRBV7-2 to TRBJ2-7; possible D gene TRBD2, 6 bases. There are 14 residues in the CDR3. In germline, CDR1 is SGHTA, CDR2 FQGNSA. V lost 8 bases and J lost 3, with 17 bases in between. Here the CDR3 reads CASGPGTGLYEQYF. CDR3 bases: TGTGCCAGCGGACCCGGGACGGGACTCTACGAGCAGTACTTC.